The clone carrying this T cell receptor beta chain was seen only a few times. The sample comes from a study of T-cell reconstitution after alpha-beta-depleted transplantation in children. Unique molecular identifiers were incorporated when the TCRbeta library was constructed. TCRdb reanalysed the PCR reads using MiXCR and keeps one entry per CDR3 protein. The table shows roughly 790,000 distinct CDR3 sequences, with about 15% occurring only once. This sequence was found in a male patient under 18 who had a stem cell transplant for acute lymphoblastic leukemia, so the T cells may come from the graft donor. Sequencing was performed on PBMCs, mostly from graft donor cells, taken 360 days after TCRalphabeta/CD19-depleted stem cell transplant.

CDR3: CASSTGGRDDEQFF. The CDR3 coding sequence is TGCGCCAGCAGCACAGGCGGAAGGGACGATGAGCAGTTCTTC. V is TRBV5-1 and J is TRBJ2-1, with D perhaps being TRBD1 or TRBD2 (5 bases each). The CDR3 runs 14 residues. CDR1 and CDR2 from the germline V gene are SGHRS and YFSETQ. V was clipped by 4 bases and J by 8 bases, with 16 bases between them.